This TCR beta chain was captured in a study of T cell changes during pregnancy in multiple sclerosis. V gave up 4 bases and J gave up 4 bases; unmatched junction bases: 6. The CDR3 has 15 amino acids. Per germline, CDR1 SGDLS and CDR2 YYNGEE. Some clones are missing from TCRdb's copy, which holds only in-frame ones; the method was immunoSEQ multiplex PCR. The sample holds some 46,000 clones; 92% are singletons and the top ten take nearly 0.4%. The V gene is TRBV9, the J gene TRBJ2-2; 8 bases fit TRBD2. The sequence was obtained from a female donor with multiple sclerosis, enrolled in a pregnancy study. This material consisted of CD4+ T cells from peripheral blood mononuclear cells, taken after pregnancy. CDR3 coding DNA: TGTGCCAGCAGCTTAAGCGGGAGAAGCACCGGGGAGCTGTTTTTT. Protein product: CASSLSGRSTGELFF.